This T cell receptor beta chain was documented in a study of lymphopenia after photon versus proton radiotherapy. Regarding the study as a whole: After lymphocyte nadir, photon-treated repertoires showed oligoclonal expansion, especially CD8+ Temra. In patients who died, overall survival fell as post-nadir TCR diversity dropped more. Photon-treated patients lost naive T cells and TCR diversity; proton-treated stayed stable.

In regard to this clone: The antigen remains unidentified.

Method: immunoSEQ multiplex PCR; TCRdb's copy keeps in-frame clones and lacks some. The sample contains 20,000 to 25,000 clones, around 84% of which appear only once. Per the germline V gene, CDR1 is SGHTA and CDR2 is FQGNSA. V lost 3 bases and J lost 0, with 3 bases in between. CDR3 length: 13 residues. The sequence came from a man between 60 and 70 years old with pancreatic cancer. The rearrangement joins TRBV7-2 to TRBJ1-5, with D unclear. Here the sequenced sample was peripheral blood, taken from a patient treated with photon-based radiotherapy. This CDR3 reads CASSFHSNQPQHF. The CDR3 nucleotides are TGTGCCAGCAGCTTCCATAGCAATCAGCCCCAGCATTTT.